A single sample gave rise to the 21 T cell receptor beta chains below, sequenced in a study of immune characterization of retroperitoneal liposarcoma (dated by TCRdb to the late 2010s). Libraries came from PCR. TCRdb names NextSeq 500 as the instrument used. TCRdb reanalyzed the raw reads on its own, using fastp at Q25 for trimming and MiXCR for clone calling, and kept in-frame beta chains. Here each entry gathers all rows of one CDR3 protein and keeps the most common genes and DNA. The sample table shows around 11,000 distinct CDR3 sequences, and roughly 22% are seen once. 8% to 9% of the sample rests with the top ten. Input material: blood. All receptors derive from a female donor with retroperitoneal liposarcoma.

This clonotype was seen a handful of times. This chain connects TRBV6-1 to TRBJ2-1; TRBD1 matches at 9 bases. Germline trimming cut 5 bases from V and 10 bases from J; bases unmatched to any gene: 18. The CDR3 has 17 amino acids. Germline V gene lookup returns CDR1 MNHNS and CDR2 SASEGT. CDR3 loop: CASSSFYTGTGTYEQFF. The CDR3 coding sequence is TGTGCCAGCAGTTCCTTTTACACCGGGACAGGGACCTACGAGCAGTTCTTC.

The chain uses TRBV12-3 or TRBV12-4 and TRBJ2-5; 7 bases are shared with TRBD1. The DNA end lines up better with TRBJ2-7; the J call may be wrong. This CDR3 contains 13 residues. The CDR3 DNA reads TGTGCCAGCAGTTTCCGACAGGGAAGCGAGCAGTACTTC. It specifies CASSFRQGSEQYF.

The chain has TRBV12-3 or TRBV12-4 and TRBJ2-7; 12 bases align to TRBD1. The CDR3 length is 15 residues. V was clipped by 5 bases and J by 7 bases; unmatched bases: 9. The CDR3 loop is CASSVSGQGAREQYF. For the CDR3, the DNA is TGTGCCAGCAGTGTCTCGGGACAGGGGGCGAGGGAGCAGTACTTC.

This clonotype is judged medium-sized. The chain uses TRBV6-1 and TRBJ2-1; D may correspond to TRBD1 or TRBD2 (6 bases each). CDR1 MNHNS and CDR2 SASEGT come from the germline V gene. This CDR3 has 14 residues. Trimming removed 7 bases from V and 3 bases from J, with 13 bases in between. The CDR3 DNA is TGTGCCAGCAAATCGGAGGGGGACTACAATGAGCAGTTCTTC. Encoded protein: CASKSEGDYNEQFF.

This clonotype has more than one count but fewer than ten. This chain connects TRBV6-1 to TRBJ2-5, with 11 bases lining up with TRBD2. The J call may be wrong; the DNA end is better matched by TRBJ2-1. Germline values: CDR1 MNHNS, CDR2 SASEGT. The CDR3 is 15 amino acids. The CDR3 coding sequence is TGTGCCAGCAGGGTTACTAGCGGGAGTGGGTACGAGCAGTTCTTC. Amino acids: CASRVTSGSGYEQFF.

This clonotype was observed a few times. The J gene is TRBJ1-2, the V gene TRBV6-1; no clear D. CDR3 size: 11 residues. Trimming left V 1 base short and J 4 bases short, with 1 base between. Germline values: CDR1 MNHNS, CDR2 SASEGT. The CDR3 here is CASSEGYGYTF. DNA for the CDR3: TGTGCCAGCAGTGAAGGCTATGGCTACACCTTC.

The sample holds a few counts of this clonotype. This chain links TRBV12-3 or TRBV12-4 with TRBJ2-5, with a weak D call TRBD1 (5 bases). Between the trimmed V and J ends, which lost 1 base and 7 bases, there was a span of 16 bases. This CDR3 is 15 amino acids long. For the CDR3, the DNA is TGTGCCAGCAGTTTAGGGGTGGGGCTCAAGGGGACCCAGTACTTC. Its protein product is CASSLGVGLKGTQYF.

The sample holds many counts of this clonotype. V is TRBV6-1 and J is TRBJ1-1; D unresolved. V lost 2 bases and J 1 base, leaving 5 bases between the germline ends. Germline loops: CDR1 MNHNS, CDR2 SASEGT. The CDR3 sequence is 13 residues long. The CDR3 DNA follows: TGTGCCAGCAGTGAATTCCGGAACACTGAAGCTTTCTTT. Translating it yields CASSEFRNTEAFF.

This clonotype is medium-sized within its sample. The rearrangement joins TRBV12-5 to TRBJ2-1; unclear D gene. The DNA matches TRBJ2-5 better at its end, which makes the J call doubtful. The CDR3 is 12 amino acids. CDR1 and CDR2 (germline): LGHNT, FRNRAP. The CDR3 DNA is TGTGCTAGTGTCCAACCCCCGGAGACCCAGTACTTC. This encodes CASVQPPETQYF.

This clonotype was picked up a small number of times. This chain uses TRBV12-3 or TRBV12-4 with TRBJ2-1; no firm D call. There are 13 residues in the CDR3. Trimming pared 3 bases from V and 3 bases from J, leaving 6 bases between. DNA of the CDR3: TGTGCCAGCAGTTTTGTGAACTACAATGAGCAGTTCTTC. Protein product: CASSFVNYNEQFF.

In its sample, this clonotype is medium-sized. The chain joins TRBV6-1 to TRBJ2-5; TRBD1 might be the D (5 bases). V was pared by 8 bases and J by 4 bases, with 14 bases between. CDR3 length: 13 residues. Germline V CDR1 and CDR2: MNHNS, SASEGT. In nucleotides, the CDR3 is TGTGCCAGCGGAAACCAGGGTAGAGAGACCCAGTACTTC. Its translation is CASGNQGRETQYF.

This clonotype was counted only a few times. The chain links TRBV4-1 to TRBJ2-1, with D maybe TRBD1 (6 bases). The J call could be wrong; TRBJ2-7 is a better fit for the DNA end. Germline V lookup: CDR1 MGHRA, CDR2 YSYEKL. There are 14 residues in the CDR3. CDR3 sequence reads: CASSQVRDTYEQYF. The DNA for the CDR3 is TGCGCCAGCAGCCAGGTCCGGGACACCTACGAGCAGTACTTC.

This clonotype was observed at least ten times. The V gene is TRBV6-1, the J gene TRBJ2-2; perhaps TRBD2 as D (7 bases). The CDR3 runs 19 residues. The germline V and J ends were trimmed by 10 bases and 1 base, with 28 bases remaining between them. Germline V CDR1 and CDR2: MNHNS, SASEGT. Written as DNA, the CDR3 is TGTGCCACGGGTTGGGGGGGCGGCCGGCTAGCTGAGAACACCGGGGAGCTGTTTTTT. Translated: CATGWGGGRLAENTGELFF.

The V call is TRBV11-3, the J call TRBJ2-1; TRBD2 aligns across 15 bases. Germline assignment: CDR1 SGHNT and CDR2 YENEEA. The CDR3 length is 16 residues. The V and J ends lost 2 bases and 7 bases, in that order; junction bases with no gene match: 3. The chain's CDR3 is CASSLIGLAGGNEQFF. DNA for the CDR3: TGTGCCAGCAGCTTAATCGGACTAGCGGGAGGGAATGAGCAGTTCTTC.

This rearrangement joins TRBV7-6 to TRBJ2-6; D ambiguous. V dropped 6 bases and J dropped 4 bases, with 10 bases sitting between them. Germline V lookup: CDR1 SGHVS, CDR2 FNYEAQ. The CDR3 extends over 14 amino acids. CDR3 residues: CASSGAAGANVLTF. CDR3 bases: TGTGCCAGCAGTGGAGCAGCCGGGGCCAACGTCCTGACTTTC.

This clonotype was observed a handful of times. The genes are TRBV11-1 and TRBJ2-1; 10 bases are shared with TRBD2. Per germline, CDR1 SGHAT and CDR2 FQDESV (reference sequence). The CDR3 runs to 16 residues. J gave up 2 bases and V 5 bases, and 6 bases lay outside the gene matches. The CDR3 sequence: CASSRRSGRAYNEQFF. CDR3 nucleotide sequence: TGTGCCAGCAGCCGTCGCAGCGGGAGGGCCTACAATGAGCAGTTCTTC.

Many counts were recorded for this clonotype. The rearrangement links TRBV12-3 or TRBV12-4 to TRBJ2-6, with 9 bases fitting TRBD1. CDR3 length: 16 amino acids. V trimming: 5 bases; J trimming: 4 bases; junction bases outside the gene matches: 6. This CDR3 reads CASSPRTGVGANVLTF. The CDR3 region has the DNA TGTGCCAGCAGTCCAAGGACAGGGGTCGGGGCCAACGTCCTGACTTTC.

V usage is TRBV12-3 or TRBV12-4 and J usage is TRBJ2-5, with D perhaps matching TRBD1 (6 bases). This CDR3 is 13 amino acids long. Trimming pared 5 bases from V and 11 bases from J, leaving 18 bases between. DNA for the CDR3: TGTGCCAGCAGTCGGGACATCTACAATGAGCAGTACTTC. Translation gives CASSRDIYNEQYF.

This clonotype came up many times. The V gene is TRBV7-6, the J gene TRBJ2-3, with TRBD2 matching over 8 bases. Germline values: CDR1 SGHVS, CDR2 FNYEAQ. The CDR3 runs to 15 residues. Germline trimming cut 5 bases from V and 3 bases from J; bases unmatched to any gene: 7. CDR3 coding DNA: TGTGCCAGCAGCATCGGACTAGCAGATACAGATACGCAGTATTTT. Encoded protein: CASSIGLADTDTQYF.

This chain joins TRBV5-6 and TRBJ2-5, with D hard to call. The end of the DNA is better explained by TRBJ2-7, so the J call may be wrong. From germline, CDR1 is SGHDT and CDR2 YYEEEE. CDR3 length: 14 amino acids. The CDR3 region is CASSSTLGFYEQYF. CDR3 DNA: TGTGCCAGCAGCTCCACCCTGGGATTTTACGAGCAGTACTTC.

The chain has TRBV11-2 and TRBJ2-3; 9 bases fit TRBD2. The J segment lost 1 base and the V segment lost 5 bases, leaving 10 bases of the junction unmatched. CDR1 is SGHAT and CDR2 is FQNNGV in the germline V gene. The CDR3 runs 17 residues. The CDR3 region has the DNA TGTGCCAGCAGCAACAAACTAGCGGGTGGAGGCACAGATACGCAGTATTTT. It yields the protein CASSNKLAGGGTDTQYF.